One and the same sample provided the 5 T cell receptor beta chains below, sequenced in a study of T cell repertoires in cytomegalovirus infection. TCRdb processed the reads anew with MiXCR; each CDR3 protein has one entry. The repertoire holds over 300,000 distinct CDR3 sequences, with more than 9% as singletons. Sequencing used PBMCs. These TCRs come from a human donor in good health (CMV status not recorded). Some clones in this sample may be carry-over from other donors' samples.

This clonotype appeared once. One end of the junction is discordant with germline, which a read error may explain. CDR3 amino acids: CASVQTGGADTEALF. CDR3 nucleotides: TGTGCCAGTGTCCAGACAGGGGGCGCAGACACTGAAGCTCTCTTT. V is TRBV19 and J is TRBJ1-1, with 10 bases that match TRBD1. Looked up from germline, CDR1 is LNHDA and CDR2 is SQIVND (reference sequence). The CDR3 spans 15 residues.

The CDR3, as DNA: TGTGCCAGCAGTATCACAGGGAGTCGGGCTCCTGAAGCTTTCTTT. It specifies CASSITGSRAPEAFF. The rearrangement links TRBV27 to TRBJ1-1; D is possibly TRBD1 (6 bases). The V gene lost 5 bases and the J gene lost 6 bases, with 19 bases spanning the gap. Per the germline V gene, CDR1 is MNHEY and CDR2 is SMNVEV (reference sequence). The CDR3 consists of 15 residues.

This clonotype has ten or more counts. The chain employs TRBV12-3 or TRBV12-4 and TRBJ1-5; no reliable D call. Trimming removed 6 bases at V and 6 bases at J, with 15 bases between. The CDR3 loop spans 14 amino acids. CDR3 residues: CASRPTERGQPQHF. The CDR3 DNA is TGTGCCAGCAGACCCACAGAAAGAGGTCAGCCCCAGCATTTT.

This clonotype has a count of ten or more. This chain joins TRBV12-3 or TRBV12-4 and TRBJ2-4; TRBD1 might be the D (6 bases). The CDR3 extends over 17 amino acids. Trimming shortened V by 1 base and J by 1 base, and 14 bases separated the two germline ends. The DNA for the CDR3 is TGTGCCAGCAGTTTAGGTCTGGGGGCGGGTGCCAAAAACATTCAGTACTTC. Translating it yields CASSLGLGAGAKNIQYF.

The chain has TRBV12-3 or TRBV12-4 and TRBJ1-2, with D maybe TRBD1 (5 bases). The ends were cut back, 6 bases at V and 8 bases at J, with 10 bases in the middle. This CDR3 comprises 11 residues. For the CDR3, the DNA is TGTGCCAGCAGCGGGGGATGGGGCTACACCTTC. Translating it yields CASSGGWGYTF.